Shown below are 9 T cell receptor beta chains from a single sample sequenced in a study of graft-versus-host responses after intestinal transplantation. The data were produced by immunoSEQ multiplex PCR, yet TCRdb's version contains in-frame clones alone and is incomplete. Of about 23,000 clones detected, 90% appear once; the ten largest clones hold just under 2%. The source material was PBMCs, sampled 39 to 40 days after intestinal transplant. These receptors were taken from a human patient who received an intestinal transplant, so some T cells may come from the graft donor.

The rearrangement links TRBV28 to TRBJ1-2; D gene unclear. With 3 bases removed from V and 7 bases from J, the gap between germline ends came to 18 bases. Per the germline V gene, CDR1 is MDHEN and CDR2 is SYDVKM. This CDR3 region has 15 residues. Written as DNA, the CDR3 is TGTGCCAGCAGTTTTGAGAGGTTACACTCGGGTGGCTACACCTTC. Translation gives CASSFERLHSGGYTF.

The rearrangement uses TRBV10-3 and TRBJ2-6; 8 bases are shared with TRBD1. Germline values: CDR1 ENHRY, CDR2 SYGVKD. V shed 2 bases, J shed 2 bases, and the junction held 5 bases outside the gene matches. The CDR3 sequence is 17 residues long. The chain's CDR3 is CAISEGRGPTGANVLTF. The CDR3 region has the DNA TGTGCCATCAGTGAGGGCAGGGGGCCTACTGGGGCCAACGTCCTGACTTTC.

The rearrangement joins TRBV4-3 to TRBJ2-3; maybe TRBD1 (6 bases). The germline V and J ends were trimmed by 2 bases and 9 bases, with 12 bases remaining between them. The length of the CDR3 is 13 residues. Germline CDR1 and CDR2: LGHNA and YSLEER. The CDR3 loop is CASSQNPGQTQYF. CDR3 in DNA: TGCGCCAGCAGCCAAAACCCGGGACAAACGCAGTATTTT.

This chain uses TRBV6-6 with TRBJ1-1, with D uncertain. V was pared by 10 bases and J by 8 bases, with 14 bases between. The germline CDR1 and CDR2 sequences are MNHNY and SVGAGI (reference sequence). CDR3 length equals 11 residues. Written as DNA, the CDR3 is TGTGCCACCAAGGAGGGCCGAGAAGCTTTCTTT. Protein: CATKEGREAFF.

The genes are TRBV5-8 and TRBJ2-7; tentative D call: TRBD2 (6 bases). V was cut by 4 bases and J by 4 bases, with 21 bases left in between. Germline CDR1 and CDR2: SGHTS and YDEGEE. The CDR3 consists of 16 residues. CDR3 sequence reads: CASSIVLGLSAYEQYF. The CDR3 DNA reads TGTGCCAGCAGCATCGTTTTGGGACTCTCGGCTTACGAGCAGTACTTC.

This chain uses TRBV9 with TRBJ2-1; weak D call: TRBD1 (6 bases). V was trimmed by 0 bases and J by 8 bases, leaving 9 bases between them. CDR1 SGDLS and CDR2 YYNGEE come from the germline V gene. CDR3 length: 13 amino acids. CDR3 nucleotides: TGTGCCAGCAGCGTAGCCGAGGGGGATGAGCAGTTCTTC. Its protein product is CASSVAEGDEQFF.

The V and J genes are TRBV6-5 and TRBJ1-5, with 8 bases fitting TRBD1. This CDR3 comprises 13 residues. Germline trimming cut 8 bases from V and 5 bases from J; bases unmatched to any gene: 5. Germline assignment: CDR1 MNHEY and CDR2 SVGAGI. The DNA for the CDR3 is TGTGCCAGCGGACAGGGTCCGTATCAGCCCCAGCATTTT. Translated, it gives CASGQGPYQPQHF.

V is TRBV6-5 and J is TRBJ2-7; 9 bases line up with TRBD2. Germline V gene sequence: CDR1 MNHEY, CDR2 SVGAGI. The CDR3 runs to 14 residues. The ends lost 0 bases at V and 4 bases at J; junction bases unmatched: 1. CDR3 DNA: TGTGCCAGCAGTTACTCACTAGCGGGTTACGAGCAGTACTTC. Protein product: CASSYSLAGYEQYF.

Only one count was recorded for this clone. V usage is TRBV4-1 and J usage is TRBJ1-5; no clear D. Germline loops: CDR1 MGHRA, CDR2 YSYEKL. V was shortened by 0 bases and J by 0 bases, with 12 bases between the two germline ends. There are 17 residues in the CDR3. CDR3 DNA: TGCGCCAGCAGCCAAGATGACCCAGCTTATAGCAATCAGCCCCAGCATTTT. Amino acids: CASSQDDPAYSNQPQHF.